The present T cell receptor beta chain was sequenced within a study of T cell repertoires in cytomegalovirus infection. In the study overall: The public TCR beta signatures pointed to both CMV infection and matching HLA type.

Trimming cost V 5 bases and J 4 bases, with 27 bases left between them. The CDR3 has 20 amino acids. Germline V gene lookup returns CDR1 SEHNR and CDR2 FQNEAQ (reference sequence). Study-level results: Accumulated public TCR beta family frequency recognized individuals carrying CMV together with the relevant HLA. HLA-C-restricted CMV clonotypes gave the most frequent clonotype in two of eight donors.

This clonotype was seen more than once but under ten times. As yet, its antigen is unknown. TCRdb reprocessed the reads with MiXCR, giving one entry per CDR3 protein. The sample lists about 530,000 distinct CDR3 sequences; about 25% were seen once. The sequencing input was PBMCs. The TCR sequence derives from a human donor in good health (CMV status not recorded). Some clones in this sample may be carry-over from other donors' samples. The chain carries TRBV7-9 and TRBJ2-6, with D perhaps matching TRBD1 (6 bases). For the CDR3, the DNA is TGTGCCAGCAGCGTTAGGTGGCAGGGGCCACCCGAGGCCGGGGCCAACGTCCTGACTTTC. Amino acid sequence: CASSVRWQGPPEAGANVLTF.